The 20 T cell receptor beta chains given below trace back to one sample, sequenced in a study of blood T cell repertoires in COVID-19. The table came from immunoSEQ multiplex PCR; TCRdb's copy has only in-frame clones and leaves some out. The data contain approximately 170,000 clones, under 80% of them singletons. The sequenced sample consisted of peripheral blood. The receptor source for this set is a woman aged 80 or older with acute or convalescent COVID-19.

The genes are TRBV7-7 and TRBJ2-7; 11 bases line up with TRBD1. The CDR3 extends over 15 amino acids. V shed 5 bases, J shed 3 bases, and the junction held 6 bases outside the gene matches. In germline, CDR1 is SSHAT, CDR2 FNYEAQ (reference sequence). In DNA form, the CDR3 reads TGTGCCAGCAGCGCCTCCGGGACAGGGGGCTACGAGCAGTACTTC. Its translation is CASSASGTGGYEQYF.

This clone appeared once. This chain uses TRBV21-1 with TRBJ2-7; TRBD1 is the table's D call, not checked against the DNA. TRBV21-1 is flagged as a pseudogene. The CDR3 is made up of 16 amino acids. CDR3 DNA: TGTGCCAGCAGCTTGGGAGACAGGGCCGTAACCTACGAGCAGTACTTC. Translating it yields CASSLGDRAVTYEQYF.

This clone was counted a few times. CDR3 nucleotide sequence: TGCGCCAGCAGCAAACTAGCGGGGGGTACGAATGAGCAGTTCTTC. It encodes CASSKLAGGTNEQFF. This sequence joins TRBV5-1 and TRBJ2-1, with 12 bases fitting TRBD2. V was clipped by 4 bases and J by 7 bases; unmatched bases: 6. Germline CDR1 is SGHRS and CDR2 is YFSETQ. CDR3 length equals 15 residues.

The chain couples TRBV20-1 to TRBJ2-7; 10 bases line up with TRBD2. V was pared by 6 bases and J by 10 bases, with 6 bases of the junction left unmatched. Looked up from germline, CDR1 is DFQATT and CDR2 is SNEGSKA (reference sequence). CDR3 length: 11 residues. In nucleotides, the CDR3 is TGCAGTGCCGGGACTAGCGAATCCCAGTACTTC. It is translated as CSAGTSESQYF.

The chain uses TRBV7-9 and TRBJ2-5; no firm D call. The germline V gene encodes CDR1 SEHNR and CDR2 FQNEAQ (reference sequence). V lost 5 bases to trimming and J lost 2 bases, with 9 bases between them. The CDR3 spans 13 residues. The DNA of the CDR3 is TGTGCCAGCAGCCGTCCTTCTCAAGAGACCCAGTACTTC. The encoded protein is CASSRPSQETQYF. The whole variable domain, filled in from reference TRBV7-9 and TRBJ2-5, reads DTGVSQNPRHKITKRGQNVTFRCDPISEHNRLYWYRQTLGQGPEFLTYFQNEAQLEKSRLLSDRFSAERPKGSFSTLEIQRTEQGDSAMYLCASSRPSQETQYFGPGTRLLVL.

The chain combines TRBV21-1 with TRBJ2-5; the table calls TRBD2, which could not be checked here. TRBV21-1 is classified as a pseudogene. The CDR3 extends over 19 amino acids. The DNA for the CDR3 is TGTGCCAGCAGCAATGGTTTTCAGCGGGAGATCGGGATCCAAGAGACCCAGTACTTC. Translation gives CASSNGFQREIGIQETQYF.

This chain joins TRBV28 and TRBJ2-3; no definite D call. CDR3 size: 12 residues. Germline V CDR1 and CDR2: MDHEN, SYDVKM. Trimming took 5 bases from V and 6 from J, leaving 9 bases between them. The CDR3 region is CASSQRPDTQYF. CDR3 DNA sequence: TGTGCCAGCAGTCAGCGACCGGATACGCAGTATTTT.

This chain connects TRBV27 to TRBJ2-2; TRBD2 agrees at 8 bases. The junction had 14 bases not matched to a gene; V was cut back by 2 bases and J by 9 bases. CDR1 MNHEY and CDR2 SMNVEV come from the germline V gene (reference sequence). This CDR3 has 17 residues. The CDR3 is CASSLAPGTRHGRELFF. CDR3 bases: TGTGCCAGCAGTTTAGCGCCTGGGACTAGGCACGGGAGGGAGCTGTTTTTT.

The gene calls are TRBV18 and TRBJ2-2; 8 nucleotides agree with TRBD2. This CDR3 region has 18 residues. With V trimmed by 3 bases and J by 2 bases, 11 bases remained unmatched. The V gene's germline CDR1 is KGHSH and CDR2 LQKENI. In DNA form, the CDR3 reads TGTGCCAGCTCACCGTTTAGTGGCGGGAGGCAAAACACCGGGGAGCTGTTTTTT. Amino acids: CASSPFSGGRQNTGELFF. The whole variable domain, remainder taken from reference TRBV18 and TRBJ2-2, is NAGVMQNPRHLVRRRGQEARLRCSPMKGHSHVYWYRQLPEEGLKFMVYLQKENIIDESGMPKERFSAEFPKEGPSILRIQQVVRGDSAAYFCASSPFSGGRQNTGELFFGEGSRLTVL.

The CDR3 spells CAWSFAGDYMNEQFF. The DNA of the CDR3 is TGTGCCTGGAGTTTCGCAGGGGACTATATGAATGAGCAGTTCTTC. This sequence joins TRBV30 and TRBJ2-1, with a weak D call TRBD2 (7 bases). V dropped 2 bases and J dropped 7 bases, with 18 bases sitting between them. CDR3 length: 15 residues. CDR1 GTSNPN and CDR2 SVGIG come from the germline V gene (reference sequence). The full variable domain, in which reference TRBV30 and TRBJ2-1 provide the parts outside the CDR3, is SQTIHQWPATLVQPVGSPLSLECTVEGTSNPNLYWYRQAAGRGLQLLFYSVGIGQISSEVPQNLSASRPQDRQFILSSKKLLLSDSGFYLCAWSFAGDYMNEQFFGPGTRLTVL.

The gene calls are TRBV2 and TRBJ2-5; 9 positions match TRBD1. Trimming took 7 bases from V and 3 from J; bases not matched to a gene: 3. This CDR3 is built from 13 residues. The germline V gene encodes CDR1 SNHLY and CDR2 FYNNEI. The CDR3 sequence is CASTRDREETQYF. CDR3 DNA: TGTGCCAGCACCAGGGACAGGGAAGAGACCCAGTACTTC. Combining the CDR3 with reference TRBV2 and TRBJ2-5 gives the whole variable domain EPEVTQTPSHQVTQMGQEVILRCVPISNHLYFYWYRQILGQKVEFLVSFYNNEISEKSEIFDDQFSVERPDGSNFTLKIRSTKLEDSAMYFCASTRDREETQYFGPGTRLLVL.

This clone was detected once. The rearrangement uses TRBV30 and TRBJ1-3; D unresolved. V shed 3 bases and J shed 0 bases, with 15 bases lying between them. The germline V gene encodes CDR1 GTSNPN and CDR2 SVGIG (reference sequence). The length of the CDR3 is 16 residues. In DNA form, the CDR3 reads TGTGCCTGGAGGCGACTCGGTTCAAACTCTGGAAACACCATATATTTT. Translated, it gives CAWRRLGSNSGNTIYF.

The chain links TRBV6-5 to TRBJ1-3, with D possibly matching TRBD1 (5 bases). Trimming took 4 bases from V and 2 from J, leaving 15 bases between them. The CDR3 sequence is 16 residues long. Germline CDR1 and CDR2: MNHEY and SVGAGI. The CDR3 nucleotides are TGTGCCAGCAGTTTGAACAGGCGGGGGACTGGAAACACCATATATTTT. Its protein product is CASSLNRRGTGNTIYF.

CDR3 sequence (DNA): TGTGCCAGCAGTTGGGCCGGGACAGAGAACACCGGGGAGCTGTTTTTT. Translated, it gives CASSWAGTENTGELFF. The V and J genes are TRBV2 and TRBJ2-2, with 7 bases that match TRBD1. CDR3 length equals 16 residues. Trimming at V came to 5 bases and at J to 1 base, leaving 7 bases not matched to a gene. Germline V lookup: CDR1 SNHLY, CDR2 FYNNEI.

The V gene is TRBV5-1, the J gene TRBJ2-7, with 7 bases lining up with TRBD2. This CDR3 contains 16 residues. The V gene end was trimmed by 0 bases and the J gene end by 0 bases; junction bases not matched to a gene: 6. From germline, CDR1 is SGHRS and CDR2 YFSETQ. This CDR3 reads CASSLGTSSSSYEQYF. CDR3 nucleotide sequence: TGCGCCAGCAGCTTGGGGACTAGTTCAAGCTCCTACGAGCAGTACTTC.

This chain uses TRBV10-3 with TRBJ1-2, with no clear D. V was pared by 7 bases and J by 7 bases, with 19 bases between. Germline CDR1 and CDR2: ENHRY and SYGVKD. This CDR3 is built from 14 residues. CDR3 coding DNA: TGTGCCATCAAGCCCCAGATGGAGGGCGGTGGCTACACCTTC. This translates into CAIKPQMEGGGYTF.

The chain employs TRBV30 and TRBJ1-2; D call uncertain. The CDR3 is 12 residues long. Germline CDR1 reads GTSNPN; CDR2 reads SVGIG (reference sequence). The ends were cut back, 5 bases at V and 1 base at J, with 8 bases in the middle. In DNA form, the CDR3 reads TGTGCCTGGGGGAGAATTAACTATGGCTACACCTTC. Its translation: CAWGRINYGYTF.

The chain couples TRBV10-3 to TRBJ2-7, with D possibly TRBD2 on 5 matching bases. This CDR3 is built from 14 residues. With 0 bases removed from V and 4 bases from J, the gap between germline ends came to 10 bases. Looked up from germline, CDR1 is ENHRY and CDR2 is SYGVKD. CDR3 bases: TGTGCCATCAGTGAGTCGAGGGCCGAATACGAGCAGTACTTC. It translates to CAISESRAEYEQYF.

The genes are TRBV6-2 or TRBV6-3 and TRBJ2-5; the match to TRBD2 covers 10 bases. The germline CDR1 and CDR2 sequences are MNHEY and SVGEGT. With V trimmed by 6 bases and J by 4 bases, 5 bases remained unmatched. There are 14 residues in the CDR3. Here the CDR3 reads CASSPSGSGETQYF. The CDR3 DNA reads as TGTGCCAGCAGCCCTAGCGGGAGTGGAGAGACCCAGTACTTC.

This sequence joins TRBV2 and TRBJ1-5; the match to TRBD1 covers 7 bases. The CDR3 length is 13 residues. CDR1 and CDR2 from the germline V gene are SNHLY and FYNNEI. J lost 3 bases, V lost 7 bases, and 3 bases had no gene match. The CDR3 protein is CASTGQVNQPQHF. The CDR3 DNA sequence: TGTGCCAGCACAGGACAGGTCAATCAGCCCCAGCATTTT.